The 10 T cell receptor beta chains below all came from one sample that was sequenced in a study of blood T cells in healthy people across ages (dated by TCRdb to 2015 to 2017). The library was prepared using 5' RACE. These reads were obtained on an Illumina HiSeq 2500. A second PCR of about 6 to 11 cycles was run with a J-beta primer mix and a sample-barcoded 5' primer. TCRdb redid the processing of the public reads, applying fastp at Q25 and MiXCR, and retained in-frame beta chains. Each CDR3 protein gets just one entry, which takes the most common genes and DNA from the rows behind it. The sample table holds 1 million or so distinct CDR3 sequences, of which around 43% were seen once. Approximately 17% of the sample belongs to the ten largest clones. Sequenced material: blood. The receptors were sampled from a woman aged 55 to 70 in good health.

This chain joins TRBV6-5 and TRBJ2-5, with 8 bases identical to TRBD1. The CDR3 consists of 16 residues. Trimming removed 0 bases from V and 2 bases from J; junction bases left unmatched: 5. Germline-derived CDR1 and CDR2 are MNHEY and SVGAGI. The CDR3, as DNA: TGTGCCAGCAGTTACTCTTCAGGGGGCGTACAAGAGACCCAGTACTTC. This sequence encodes CASSYSSGGVQETQYF.

This clonotype was seen more than once but under ten times. The rearrangement uses TRBV3-1 and TRBJ1-6, with no clear D. CDR1 and CDR2 (germline): LGHDT, YNNKEL (reference sequence). The CDR3 length is 16 residues. Deletions cut 4 bases from V and 5 bases from J, with 15 bases between. CDR3 sequence (DNA): TGTGCCAGCAGCCTTGGTGGCAGTTATGATAATTCACCCCTCCACTTT. Protein sequence: CASSLGGSYDNSPLHF. Full variable domain (remainder filled in from reference TRBV3-1 and TRBJ1-6): DTAVSQTPKYLVTQMGNDKSIKCEQNLGHDTMYWYKQDSKKFLKIMFSYNNKELIINETVPNRFSPKSPDKAHLNLHINSLELGDSAVYFCASSLGGSYDNSPLHFGNGTRLTVT.

V is TRBV9 and J is TRBJ2-1; 9 nucleotides match TRBD2. V shed 4 bases and J 3 bases; nucleotides not matched to a gene: 14. The CDR3 is 18 residues long. CDR1 is SGDLS, CDR2 YYNGEE, per germline. CDR3 protein: CASSPRGAGGGGYNEQFF. CDR3 coding DNA: TGTGCCAGCAGCCCTCGGGGAGCGGGGGGAGGGGGCTACAATGAGCAGTTCTTC.

The V and J genes are TRBV6-6 and TRBJ2-7; D uncertain. The end of the DNA is better explained by TRBJ2-5, so the J call may be wrong. Germline V CDR1 and CDR2: MNHNY, SVGAGI (reference sequence). This CDR3 contains 12 residues. CDR3 loop: CASSYSGVTQYF. CDR3 in DNA: TGTGCCAGCAGTTACTCCGGCGTGACCCAGTACTTC.

There are many counts of this clonotype. The chain uses TRBV20-1 and TRBJ2-7, with D possibly being TRBD1 (6 bases). V lost 3 bases and J lost 2, with 14 bases in between. The CDR3 has 14 amino acids. The V gene's germline CDR1 is DFQATT and CDR2 SNEGSKA (reference sequence). The CDR3, as DNA: TGCAGTGCTAGCCTAGGGGGAACGGCCTACGAGCAGTACTTC. Protein product: CSASLGGTAYEQYF.

There are a few counts of this clonotype. The genes are TRBV7-9 and TRBJ2-7; tentative D call: TRBD1 (6 bases). The CDR3 covers 15 residues. The V end lost 7 bases, the J end lost 2 bases, and 18 bases lay between the germline ends. Germline values: CDR1 SEHNR, CDR2 FQNEAQ (reference sequence). The CDR3 sequence is CASTTGTHTTYEQYF. CDR3 coding DNA: TGTGCCAGCACCACCGGGACACATACTACCTACGAGCAGTACTTC.

In its sample, this clonotype was seen a few times. The CDR3 DNA reads as TGTGCCAGCAGCGTAGGTGGGGCACTCCAAGAGACCCAGTACTTC. This sequence encodes CASSVGGALQETQYF. This sequence joins TRBV9 and TRBJ2-5, with D possibly TRBD1 on 5 matching bases. Germline CDR1 is SGDLS and CDR2 is YYNGEE. Trimming took off 0 bases at V and 1 base at J, with 10 bases between the two ends. The CDR3 is 15 residues long.

This clonotype is a singleton in its sample. Germline is not matched at one junction end, which may reflect a read error. The V and J genes are TRBV20-1 and TRBJ2-3, with D possibly TRBD2 on 5 matching bases. The CDR3 length is 13 residues. CDR1 DFQATT and CDR2 SNEGSKA come from the germline V gene (reference sequence). For the CDR3, the DNA is TGCAGTGCCCCACGAGAGGAGGCAGATACGCGGTATTTT. It encodes CSAPREEADTRYF.

J is TRBJ2-1 and V is TRBV20-1; 10 nucleotides match TRBD1. V gave up 0 bases and J gave up 5 bases; unmatched junction bases: 4. Germline-derived CDR1 and CDR2 are DFQATT and SNEGSKA (reference sequence). The CDR3 is made up of 15 amino acids. The CDR3 region is CSARDGQGGNNEQFF. The DNA of the CDR3 is TGCAGTGCTAGAGATGGACAGGGGGGCAACAATGAGCAGTTCTTC.

The CDR3 here is CASSVAQESPQHF. The DNA for the CDR3 is TGTGCCAGCAGCGTAGCCCAGGAGTCCCCCCAGCATTTT. The V and J genes are TRBV9 and TRBJ1-5; no definite D call. Trimming removed 0 bases at V and 10 bases at J, with 11 bases between. The CDR3 spans 13 residues. Germline V gene data show CDR1 as SGDLS and CDR2 as YYNGEE.